The next 10 T cell receptor beta chains were all read from a single sample in a study of regulatory T cells in long-lasting Graves disease. Sequencing libraries for TCR beta were prepared with iRepertoire HTBI primers and Arm-PCR of CDR3 regions. TCRdb reprocessed the multiplex PCR reads with MiXCR, giving one entry per CDR3 protein. The top ten hold approximately 15% of the sample, which has 400,000 to 500,000 distinct CDR3 sequences, around 15% seen once. Time point: newly diagnosed GD, antithyroid drugs for less than 3 months. There was RNA extracted from PBMCs, and the TCR library was made from it. These data were likewise used in another study, on T cells in Graves' hyperthyroidism and ophthalmopathy.

Sequenced material: peripheral blood mononuclear cells (PBMCs), taken at new diagnosis, from a patient treated with antithyroid drugs. These receptors were taken from a woman aged 50 to 60 with Graves disease.

This clonotype was observed at least ten times. The V call is TRBV12-3 or TRBV12-4, the J call TRBJ2-6; 9 bases match TRBD1. The ends lost 5 bases at V and 0 bases at J; junction bases unmatched: 8. This CDR3 has 18 residues. CDR3 amino acids: CASSPWDRAGSGANVLTF. The CDR3 DNA reads as TGTGCCAGCAGTCCCTGGGACAGGGCAGGCTCTGGGGCCAACGTCCTGACTTTC.

This clonotype showed up many times. The V and J genes are TRBV18 and TRBJ1-4, with unresolved D. V was clipped by 2 bases and J by 2 bases, with 9 bases between them. This CDR3 contains 15 residues. Germline V gene data show CDR1 as KGHSH and CDR2 as LQKENI. The CDR3 reads CASSPLGFTNEKLFF. In DNA, the CDR3 is TGTGCCAGCTCACCATTGGGGTTTACTAATGAAAAACTGTTTTTT.

This clonotype was seen many times. The rearrangement links TRBV2 to TRBJ2-1; no definite D call. The germline gives CDR1 SNHLY, CDR2 FYNNEI. The CDR3 extends over 15 amino acids. V lost 6 bases to trimming and J lost 0 bases, with 12 bases between them. CDR3 DNA sequence: TGTGCCAGCAGCGAGGAGAACGGCTCCTACAATGAGCAGTTCTTC. This gives the protein CASSEENGSYNEQFF.

The rearrangement links TRBV5-6 to TRBJ2-7; maybe TRBD2 (5 bases). Germline V gene data show CDR1 as SGHDT and CDR2 as YYEEEE. V dropped 4 bases and J dropped 7 bases, with 24 bases sitting between them. The CDR3 sequence is 16 residues long. CDR3 nucleotides: TGTGCCAGCAGCCGCAGCGTTGGGAGCGCTAAGTGTGAGCAGTACTTC. Encoded protein: CASSRSVGSAKCEQYF.

This clonotype occurred many times. V and J are TRBV12-3 or TRBV12-4 and TRBJ2-1, with TRBD2 matching over 7 bases. Losses at the gene ends were 3 bases for V and 5 bases for J; bases not matched to a gene: 1. The CDR3 is 13 amino acids. In DNA form, the CDR3 reads TGTGCCAGCAGTTTCCTAGCGGACAATGAGCAGTTCTTC. It yields the protein CASSFLADNEQFF.

The V gene is TRBV9, the J gene TRBJ1-3, with D possibly being TRBD1 (6 bases). V lost 0 bases to trimming and J lost 6 bases, with 13 bases between them. Germline CDR1 is SGDLS and CDR2 is YYNGEE. The CDR3 runs to 15 residues. As DNA, the CDR3 is TGTGCCAGCAGCGTAGCTATTCAGGGGACAAACACCATATATTTT. Its protein product is CASSVAIQGTNTIYF.

This clonotype was detected ten times or more. This chain connects TRBV11-2 to TRBJ2-2; 7 bases are shared with TRBD2. This CDR3 is 17 amino acids long. From germline, CDR1 is SGHAT and CDR2 FQNNGV. The trim removed 4 bases at V and 4 bases at J, leaving 12 bases unmatched. CDR3 nucleotides: TGTGCCAGCAGCTCTCCCTCATGGACTAGAATCACCGGGGAGCTGTTTTTT. Translating it yields CASSSPSWTRITGELFF.

This clonotype came up many times. The chain carries TRBV7-8 and TRBJ2-5; 9 bases match TRBD1. The CDR3 sequence is 15 residues long. V lost 4 bases, J lost 5 bases, and 8 bases stayed unmatched. The V gene's germline CDR1 is SGHVS and CDR2 FQNEAQ. The CDR3 coding sequence is TGTGCCAGCAGCTCCCGGGACAGGGCGATCGAGACCCAGTACTTC. Its translation: CASSSRDRAIETQYF. Full variable domain (outside the CDR3, taken from reference TRBV7-8 and TRBJ2-5): GAGVSQSPRYKVAKRGQDVALRCDPISGHVSLFWYQQALGQGPEFLTYFQNEAQLDKSGLPSDRFFAERPEGSVSTLKIQRTQQEDSAVYLCASSSRDRAIETQYFGPGTRLLVL.

The table lists this clonotype with many counts. V is TRBV20-1 and J is TRBJ2-5, with 10 bases matching TRBD2. This CDR3 spans 14 amino acids. The ends lost 1 base at V and 7 bases at J; junction bases unmatched: 6. The germline gives CDR1 DFQATT, CDR2 SNEGSKA (reference sequence). CDR3: CSARAIAGGVTQYF. The CDR3 nucleotides read TGCAGTGCTAGAGCGATAGCGGGAGGTGTGACCCAGTACTTC.

This clonotype was picked up a small number of times. As DNA, the CDR3 is TGTGCCAGCAGTACCCCTAGCGGGAGGGTCACAGATACGCAGTATTTT. Translated: CASSTPSGRVTDTQYF. The V and J genes are TRBV25-1 and TRBJ2-3, with 12 bases fitting TRBD2. The germline V gene has CDR1 MGHDK and CDR2 SYGVNS. J lost 2 bases, V lost 5 bases, and 5 bases had no gene match. The CDR3 contains 16 residues.